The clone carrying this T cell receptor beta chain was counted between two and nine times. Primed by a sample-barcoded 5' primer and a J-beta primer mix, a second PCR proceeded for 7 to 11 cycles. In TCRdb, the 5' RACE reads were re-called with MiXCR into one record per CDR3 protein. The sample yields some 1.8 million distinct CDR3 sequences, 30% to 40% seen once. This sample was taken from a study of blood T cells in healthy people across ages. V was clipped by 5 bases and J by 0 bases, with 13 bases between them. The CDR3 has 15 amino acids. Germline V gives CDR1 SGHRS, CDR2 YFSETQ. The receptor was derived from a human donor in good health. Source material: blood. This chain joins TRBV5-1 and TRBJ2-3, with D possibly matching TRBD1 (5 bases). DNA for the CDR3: TGCGCCAGCAGGAGACAGCCGGATAGCACAGATACGCAGTATTTT. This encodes CASRRQPDSTDTQYF.